This is a list of T cell receptor beta chains from one sample in a study of cytomegalovirus exposure and HLA in healthy donors. The assay was immunoSEQ multiplex PCR, and TCRdb's table has in-frame clones only and misses some. The sample shows 150,000 to 170,000 clones, approximately 86% of them seen only once. Material: PBMCs. These receptors all come from a young man in good health and CMV-seropositive. Each CDR3 is given with its conserved first and last residue. Each record gives: clone size, V gene, D gene, J gene, CDR3 DNA, CDR3 protein. A D gene is named only where the DNA matches it firmly. Expanded clones get a size class; other rows say once, few or many, or leave the size out.

-	TRBV11-2	-	TRBJ1-2	TGTGCCAGCAGCCTCCAACATCTTTCTAACTATGGCTACACCTTC	CASSLQHLSNYGYTF
-	TRBV29-1	TRBD1	TRBJ1-5	TGCAGCGTGGCGACAGGGACGGGCAATCAGCCCCAGCATTTT	CSVATGTGNQPQHF
-	TRBV5-1	-	TRBJ2-1	TGCGCCAGCAGCTTGGTATCCAGCGCCCTTTACAATGAGCAGTTCTTC	CASSLVSSALYNEQFF
once	TRBV6-6	-	TRBJ2-3	TGTGCCAGCGGTCAAGAGGCGTTCTTCACAGATACGCAGTATTTT	CASGQEAFFTDTQYF
-	TRBV5-4	-	TRBJ2-2	TGTGCCAGCACTCTGAACACCGGGGAGCTGTTTTTT	CASTLNTGELFF
-	TRBV15	-	TRBJ1-1	TGTGCCACCAGCCCTACCACTCGTGTTACCTCTGAAGCTTTCTTT	CATSPTTRVTSEAFF
-	TRBV9	-	TRBJ2-3	TGTGCCAGCAGCGTAGGCGTATGGTCAGATACGCAGTATTTT	CASSVGVWSDTQYF
-	TRBV4-1	-	TRBJ1-2	TGCGCCAGCAGCCAAGAGAACAGACCGACTAACTATGGCTACACCTTC	CASSQENRPTNYGYTF
-	TRBV7-3	TRBD2	TRBJ2-1	TGTGCCAGCAGCTTACTAGCGGGGGTGGGTAATGAGCAGTTCTTC	CASSLLAGVGNEQFF
once	TRBV9	-	TRBJ1-1	TGTGCCAGCAGCGTAGCGCCGGGGGTCAGGACTGAAGCTTTCTTT	CASSVAPGVRTEAFF
-	TRBV5-1	-	TRBJ2-2	TGCGCCAGCAGCGCTCGGCAGGCCGGGGAGCTGTTTTTT	CASSARQAGELFF
-	TRBV6-5	TRBD2	TRBJ2-3	TGTGCCAGCAACCCCGGACTAGCGGGGGATACGCAGTATTTT	CASNPGLAGDTQYF
-	TRBV5-4	TRBD1	TRBJ2-7	TGTGCCAGCAGCTCCCCGGGACAGGGAAGGAGCTCCTACGAGCAGTACTTC	CASSSPGQGRSSYEQYF
-	TRBV4-1	TRBD1	TRBJ1-1	TGCGCCAGCAGCCAAGGAGACAGGGGGCTTACTGAAGCTTTCTTT	CASSQGDRGLTEAFF
-	TRBV7-9	-	TRBJ1-1	TGTGCCAGCAGCGCAGGGGCTCAGGACACTGAAGCTTTCTTT	CASSAGAQDTEAFF
once	TRBV29-1	-	TRBJ2-3	TGCAGCGTGGGCGGAGGGGTCGCCAGGGCAGATACGCAGTATTTT	CSVGGGVARADTQYF
-	TRBV2	TRBD2	TRBJ2-1	TGTGCCAGCAGTTGGGGGAGCGGGAGGGCAATCGATGAGCAGTTCTTC	CASSWGSGRAIDEQFF
-	TRBV29-1	-	TRBJ2-1	TGCAGCTCCCGGACAGTTGGTGAGCAGTTCTTC	CSSRTVGEQFF
-	TRBV6-6	-	TRBJ2-2	TGTGCCAGCAGAACTGGTAGGGGGGGCACCGGGGAGCTGTTTTTT	CASRTGRGGTGELFF
-	TRBV5-1	-	TRBJ2-7	TGCGCCAGCAGCCTTACCTACGAGCAGTACTTC	CASSLTYEQYF
-	TRBV6-6	TRBD1	TRBJ1-5	TGTGCCAGCAATCCGGTGGACAGGGCTAGCAATCAGCCCCAGCATTTT	CASNPVDRASNQPQHF
-	TRBV19	-	TRBJ2-7	TGTGCCAGTAGAGGACAGCGGGATCATTACGAGCAGTACTTC	CASRGQRDHYEQYF
many	TRBV27	-	TRBJ1-1	TGTGCCAGCCGGCGGGACACTGAAGCTTTCTTT	CASRRDTEAFF
-	TRBV5-1	TRBD1	TRBJ2-7	TGCGCCAGCAGCAAAGGGGACAGGGGGCCCGCTCTGGTCGAGCAGTACTTC	CASSKGDRGPALVEQYF
-	TRBV6-6	TRBD2	TRBJ2-5	TGTGCCAGCAGTTCCTTTCGACTAGCGGGACAAGAGACCCAGTACTTC	CASSSFRLAGQETQYF
-	TRBV18	-	TRBJ1-1	TGTGCCAGCTCACCATCGGCCGGGGGCACTGAAGCTTTCTTT	CASSPSAGGTEAFF
-	TRBV4-3	-	TRBJ2-3	TGCGCCAGCAGCCAAGAGGAGGGATTCGCAGATACGCAGTATTTT	CASSQEEGFADTQYF
-	TRBV7-3	-	TRBJ2-1	TGTGCCAGCAGCCGGGGGACGGCAACCTACAATGAGCAGTTCTTC	CASSRGTATYNEQFF
-	TRBV5-1	TRBD1	TRBJ1-2	TGCGCCAGCAGCCTACGGGGACAGGGGGATGGCTACACCTTC	CASSLRGQGDGYTF
-	TRBV29-1	TRBD1	TRBJ1-2	TGCAGCGGAAGACAGGGGAATGGCTACACCTTC	CSGRQGNGYTF
once	TRBV7-2	-	TRBJ2-7	TGTGCCAGCAGCCCCGCGGTCCGGGACGAGCAGTACTTC	CASSPAVRDEQYF
few	TRBV20-1	-	TRBJ1-1	TGCAGTGCTAGAGCCCAAGAGGAAGCTTTCTTT	CSARAQEEAFF
-	TRBV7-8	-	TRBJ2-7	TGTGCCAGCAGCCAACGGACAGCCAGGGAGCAGTACTTC	CASSQRTAREQYF
-	TRBV7-9	TRBD2	TRBJ2-7	TGTGCCAGCAGCTCCGTTCCCGGGGGGGGCACTTCCTACGAGCAGTACTTC	CASSSVPGGGTSYEQYF
-	TRBV11-2	TRBD2	TRBJ2-1	TGTGCCAGCAGCTTCTCGGGACTCTGGGAGGGGAATGAGCAGTTCTTC	CASSFSGLWEGNEQFF
-	TRBV6-6	TRBD1	TRBJ1-3	TGTGCCAGCAGGGGTCAGGGGGCTAGTGGAAACACCATATATTTT	CASRGQGASGNTIYF
-	TRBV9	TRBD2	TRBJ2-5	TGTGCCAGCACCCCGGGGAGATTTCTAGCGGGGACTCAAGAGACCCAGTACTTC	CASTPGRFLAGTQETQYF
-	TRBV9	-	TRBJ1-2	TGTGCCAGCAGCGGGCAACAGGCTTATGGCTACACCTTC	CASSGQQAYGYTF
-	TRBV6-1	-	TRBJ1-4	TGTGCCAGCAGTGGGTGGGGGCTAGGTGAAAAACTGTTTTTT	CASSGWGLGEKLFF
-	TRBV4-1	-	TRBJ2-3	TGCGCCAGCAGCCAAGACGGGGGGCGCAAAGATACGCAGTATTTT	CASSQDGGRKDTQYF
-	TRBV25-1	TRBD2	TRBJ2-7	TGTGCCAGCAGTGAAGCGGGAGTCCACGAGCAGTACTTC	CASSEAGVHEQYF
-	TRBV15	-	TRBJ2-2	TGTGCCACCAGCAGAGTCCGGGGTAGCACCGGGGAGCTGTTTTTT	CATSRVRGSTGELFF
-	TRBV29-1	TRBD1	TRBJ1-1	TGCAGCGTTGGAGACAGGGGAAGCACTGAAGCTTTCTTT	CSVGDRGSTEAFF
-	TRBV27	-	TRBJ1-3	TGTGCCAGCAGTCAGGGAATTGGAAACACCATATATTTT	CASSQGIGNTIYF
-	TRBV9	-	TRBJ1-1	TGTGCCAGCAGCCCCCCGGACAGTCTCGGGGACCGGGCTTTCTTT	CASSPPDSLGDRAFF
-	TRBV30	-	TRBJ1-1	TGTGCCTGGAGTGTACTGGAGCGGCCGAACACTGAAGCTTTCTTT	CAWSVLERPNTEAFF
once	TRBV7-2	-	TRBJ1-3	TGTGCCAGCAGCTCCGGACTCAACTCTGGAAACACCATATATTTT	CASSSGLNSGNTIYF
-	TRBV5-1	TRBD2	TRBJ2-2	TGCGCCAGCAGGCCAACTAGCGGCCATAACACCGGGGAGCTGTTTTTT	CASRPTSGHNTGELFF
-	TRBV7-2	TRBD1	TRBJ1-5	TGTGCCAGCAGCTCTACAGGGGCCCGTCAGCCCCAGCATTTT	CASSSTGARQPQHF
-	TRBV6-5	-	TRBJ2-7	TGTGCCAGCAGTTACTTTCATGGGCCCAACTACGAGCAGTACTTC	CASSYFHGPNYEQYF
few	TRBV7-2	-	TRBJ2-5	TGTGCCAGCGCAATCTACCAGGGACAAGAGACCCAGTACTTC	CASAIYQGQETQYF
-	TRBV6-5	-	TRBJ2-4	TGTGCCAGCAGGACAGGGAGGAACATTCAGTACTTC	CASRTGRNIQYF
-	TRBV9	TRBD1	TRBJ1-2	TGTGCCAGCAGCGTAGTCCAGGGGGCTGGCTACACCTTC	CASSVVQGAGYTF
-	TRBV2	TRBD2	TRBJ2-7	TGTGCCAGCAGTGAAGGAGGACTAGCGGGGAGTTACGAGCAGTACTTC	CASSEGGLAGSYEQYF
-	TRBV19	TRBD1	TRBJ1-5	TGTGCCAGTAGTGATACCGGACAGGCGGGACAGCCCCAGCATTTT	CASSDTGQAGQPQHF
-	TRBV7-2	-	TRBJ1-4	TGTGCCAGCAGCTCTCAGGGGATAGGAGAAAAACTGTTTTTT	CASSSQGIGEKLFF
-	TRBV5-1	TRBD2	TRBJ2-5	TGCGCCAGCAGCTACCATACTCCTGCGGGAGGGTCCCAAGAGACCCAGTACTTC	CASSYHTPAGGSQETQYF